The 13 T cell receptor beta chains given below trace back to one sample, sequenced in a study of T cell responses to AZD1222 COVID-19 vaccine. Using immunoSEQ multiplex PCR, the repertoire was profiled, and TCRdb retains in-frame clones only, with some absent. Among about 160,000 clones, more than 90% were seen once, and the ten largest hold approximately 3.5%. Here the sequenced sample was peripheral blood, taken 28 days after the second AZD1222 dose. These receptor sequences come from an adult who received the AZD1222 COVID-19 vaccine.

The chain employs TRBV1 and TRBJ1-2. TRBV1 is termed a pseudogene. The CDR3 is 13 residues long. CDR3 in DNA: TGCACCAGCAGCCAAGATCTGGGAGTGGGCTACACCTTC. Translated: CTSSQDLGVGYTF.

This chain uses TRBV6-2 or TRBV6-3 with TRBJ1-1, with 8 bases fitting TRBD1. This CDR3 contains 14 residues. Germline CDR1 and CDR2: MNHEY and SVGEGT. J was trimmed by 6 bases and V by 5 bases; bases with no gene match: 8. CDR3 sequence (DNA): TGTGCCAGCAGTCCAGACAGGGGAAATCCTGAAGCTTTCTTT. This codes for CASSPDRGNPEAFF.

This rearrangement joins TRBV30 to TRBJ2-5; the match to TRBD2 covers 7 bases. J lost 4 bases, V lost 2 bases, and 4 bases had no gene match. CDR1 GTSNPN and CDR2 SVGIG come from the germline V gene (reference sequence). The CDR3 runs to 13 residues. The CDR3 region has the DNA TGTGCCTGGAGTTCGGGGGGACCAGAGACCCAGTACTTC. It is translated as CAWSSGGPETQYF. Looking up the rest from reference TRBV30 and TRBJ2-5 gives the full variable domain: SQTIHQWPATLVQPVGSPLSLECTVEGTSNPNLYWYRQAAGRGLQLLFYSVGIGQISSEVPQNLSASRPQDRQFILSSKKLLLSDSGFYLCAWSSGGPETQYFGPGTRLLVL.

CDR3 sequence: CASSYSRTGYEQYF. The CDR3 DNA sequence: TGTGCCAGCAGTTACTCGAGGACAGGATACGAGCAGTACTTC. The chain couples TRBV6-2 or TRBV6-3 to TRBJ2-7, with 7 bases aligning to TRBD1. J gave up 4 bases and V 0 bases, and 3 bases lay outside the gene matches. The germline V gene encodes CDR1 MNHEY and CDR2 SVGEGT. This CDR3 spans 14 amino acids.

This rearrangement joins TRBV21-1 to TRBJ1-5. TRBV21-1 is noted as a pseudogene. The CDR3 loop spans 16 amino acids. The CDR3 DNA reads TGTGCCAGCAGCAAAGCGCTCGTACCCCACAATCAGCCCCAGCATTTT. This codes for CASSKALVPHNQPQHF.

The rearrangement links TRBV5-4 to TRBJ2-2; 8 nucleotides align to TRBD2. J lost 3 bases, V lost 4 bases, and 5 bases had no gene match. The CDR3 extends over 15 amino acids. Germline V gene data show CDR1 as SGHNT and CDR2 as YYREEE (reference sequence). In DNA form, the CDR3 reads TGTGCCAGCAGCGGTAGCGGGGATTACACCGGGGAGCTGTTTTTT. Its translation is CASSGSGDYTGELFF.

This chain connects TRBV28 to TRBJ2-7; TRBD2 matches 11 bases. CDR3 size: 16 residues. V shed 1 base and J 3 bases; nucleotides not matched to a gene: 5. Germline loops: CDR1 MDHEN, CDR2 SYDVKM. The CDR3 coding sequence is TGTGCCAGCAGTTTATCCGGGACTAGCGGCCACTACGAGCAGTACTTC. Translation: CASSLSGTSGHYEQYF.

This clone was recorded once. The gene calls are TRBV7-9 and TRBJ1-3; 11 nucleotides align to TRBD1. This CDR3 has 17 amino acids. Trimming cost V 0 bases and J 3 bases; bases outside gene matches: 4. Germline values: CDR1 SEHNR, CDR2 FQNEAQ (reference sequence). The CDR3 coding sequence is TGTGCCAGCAGCTTAGCCGGGACAGGGGGTTTTGGAAACACCATATATTTT. Amino acids: CASSLAGTGGFGNTIYF.

J is TRBJ2-7 and V is TRBV18, with 7 bases that match TRBD1. Germline V gene data show CDR1 as KGHSH and CDR2 as LQKENI. V gave up 3 bases and J gave up 4 bases; unmatched junction bases: 12. The CDR3 has 16 amino acids. CDR3: CASSPRTDRTDYEQYF. The DNA of the CDR3 is TGTGCCAGCTCACCGAGGACGGACAGGACTGATTACGAGCAGTACTTC. The entire variable domain, with the rest obtained from reference TRBV18 and TRBJ2-7, is as follows: NAGVMQNPRHLVRRRGQEARLRCSPMKGHSHVYWYRQLPEEGLKFMVYLQKENIIDESGMPKERFSAEFPKEGPSILRIQQVVRGDSAAYFCASSPRTDRTDYEQYFGPGTRLTVT.

This clone appeared a few times. V gene TRBV5-4 combines with J gene TRBJ2-1, with D unresolved. The CDR3 consists of 12 residues. Germline V gives CDR1 SGHNT, CDR2 YYREEE (reference sequence). V lost 4 bases and J 7 bases, leaving 9 bases between the germline ends. The CDR3 coding sequence is TGTGCCAGCAGCCTGCCGTCTAATGAGCAGTTCTTC. Its protein product is CASSLPSNEQFF.

The chain carries TRBV24-1 and TRBJ1-5, with D hard to call. The CDR3 sequence is 13 residues long. Germline loops: CDR1 KGHDR, CDR2 SFDVKD. V lost 6 bases and J 11 bases, leaving 16 bases between the germline ends. CDR3 residues: CATSHDDYMAQHF. CDR3 DNA: TGTGCCACCAGTCACGATGATTATATGGCCCAGCATTTT.

This clone was seen once. V is TRBV12-5 and J is TRBJ2-5, with 14 bases lining up with TRBD2. The CDR3 totals 18 residues. V trimming: 0 bases; J trimming: 4 bases; junction bases outside the gene matches: 7. Per the germline V gene, CDR1 is LGHNT and CDR2 is FRNRAP. The CDR3 DNA reads TGTGCTAGTGGTTTGGTATTGGGGACTAGCGGGAGAAGAGAGACCCAGTACTTC. Its translation: CASGLVLGTSGRRETQYF.

The genes are TRBV18 and TRBJ2-2; D might be TRBD2 (6 bases). V gave up 6 bases and J gave up 6 bases, with 23 bases separating them. Germline V gives CDR1 KGHSH, CDR2 LQKENI. The CDR3 consists of 17 residues. CDR3 sequence (DNA): TGTGCCAGCTCCGAGACTGGTTACGGACTATGGCCCGGGGAGCTGTTTTTT. It encodes CASSETGYGLWPGELFF. The full variable domain, in which reference TRBV18 and TRBJ2-2 provide the parts outside the CDR3, is NAGVMQNPRHLVRRRGQEARLRCSPMKGHSHVYWYRQLPEEGLKFMVYLQKENIIDESGMPKERFSAEFPKEGPSILRIQQVVRGDSAAYFCASSETGYGLWPGELFFGEGSRLTVL.